This T cell receptor beta chain was retrieved from a study of cytotoxic CD8 clonotypes in ibrutinib-treated CLL. Germline V gene sequence: CDR1 LGHNA, CDR2 YNFKEQ. The V end lost 4 bases, the J end lost 0 bases, and 10 bases lay between the germline ends. CDR3 length: 14 amino acids. Sequencing was performed with immunoSEQ multiplex PCR; in TCRdb, only in-frame clones are kept and a portion is missing. The sample carries roughly 49,000 clones, around four fifths recorded once. The chain carries TRBV4-2 and TRBJ2-7; D is possibly TRBD1 (5 bases). This sequence was found in a human donor with chronic lymphocytic leukemia. This specimen consisted of PBMCs, obtained after 24 months of ibrutinib treatment. The CDR3 loop is CASSPVQDSYEQYF. CDR3 sequence (DNA): TGTGCCAGCAGCCCAGTACAGGACTCCTACGAGCAGTACTTC.